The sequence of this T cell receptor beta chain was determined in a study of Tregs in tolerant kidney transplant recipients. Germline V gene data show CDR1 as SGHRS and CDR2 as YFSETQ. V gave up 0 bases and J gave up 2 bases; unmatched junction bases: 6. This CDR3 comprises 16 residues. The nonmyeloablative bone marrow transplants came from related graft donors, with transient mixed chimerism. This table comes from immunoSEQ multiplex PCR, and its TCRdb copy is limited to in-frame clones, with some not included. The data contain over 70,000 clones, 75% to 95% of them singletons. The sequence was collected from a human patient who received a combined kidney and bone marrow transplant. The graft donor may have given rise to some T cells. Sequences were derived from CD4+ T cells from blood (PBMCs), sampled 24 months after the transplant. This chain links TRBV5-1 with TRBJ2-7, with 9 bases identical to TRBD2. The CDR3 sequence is CASSLAGLAGPYEQYF. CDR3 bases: TGCGCCAGCAGCTTGGCCGGGCTAGCGGGGCCCTACGAGCAGTACTTC.